Listed below are T cell receptor beta chains from one sample, sequenced in a study of blood T cell repertoires in COVID-19. Sequenced by immunoSEQ multiplex PCR; TCRdb stores in-frame clones only, minus some. The table lists around 90,000 clones, roughly 90% of them singletons. The specimen was peripheral blood. These receptor sequences come from a male donor with acute or convalescent COVID-19. Both conserved end residues are part of each CDR3. A D gene is named only where the DNA matches it firmly. Some rows mark clone size as missing; the rest say once, few, many or name a class of expanded clone.

D: TRBD1
length: 13
J: TRBJ2-5
size: -
V: TRBV5-1
DNA: TGCGCCAGCAGCTTCAGACAGGGTGAGACCCAGTACTTC
CDR3: CASSFRQGETQYF

D: -
length: 15
J: TRBJ1-6
size: -
V: TRBV3-1/TRBV3-2
DNA: TGTGCCAGCAGCGAACTACAGGGTTATAATTCACCCCTCCACTTT
CDR3: CASSELQGYNSPLHF

D: TRBD1
length: 13
J: TRBJ2-2
size: once
V: TRBV30
DNA: TGTGCCTGGAGAGGGGGCGCCGCCGGGGAGCTGTTTTTT
CDR3: CAWRGGAAGELFF

D: TRBD1
length: 14
J: TRBJ2-1
size: -
V: TRBV29-1
DNA: TGCAGCGAGCGATCAGGGGGCGCGTCGAATGAGCAGTTCTTC
CDR3: CSERSGGASNEQFF

D: -
length: 12
J: TRBJ2-3
size: -
V: TRBV12-3/TRBV12-4
DNA: TGTGCCAGCAGTCATCGACGGAGCACTCGGTATTTT
CDR3: CASSHRRSTRYF

D: TRBD2
length: 15
J: TRBJ2-5
size: -
V: TRBV27
DNA: TGTGCCAGCACTTCTTGGGGAGCGGGGGAAGAGACCCAGTACTTC
CDR3: CASTSWGAGEETQYF

D: -
length: 17
J: TRBJ1-2
size: -
V: TRBV30
DNA: TGTGCCTGGAGTGTACGGGGGTGGGGCAGCTTCGGCTATGGCTACACCTTC
CDR3: CAWSVRGWGSFGYGYTF

D: -
length: 14
J: TRBJ1-1
size: -
V: TRBV6-5
DNA: TGTGCCAGCAGTTACTCGGAGGGGACCACTGAAGCTTTCTTT
CDR3: CASSYSEGTTEAFF

D: -
length: 14
J: TRBJ1-2
size: -
V: TRBV2
DNA: TGTGCCAGCAGTGTGTCCAGGGGTAACTATGGCTACACCTTC
CDR3: CASSVSRGNYGYTF

D: TRBD1
length: 14
J: TRBJ2-7
size: -
V: TRBV19
DNA: TGTGCCAGCTGGGCGGGGACAGGAACCTACGAGCAGTACTTC
CDR3: CASWAGTGTYEQYF

D: -
length: 14
J: TRBJ1-3
size: -
V: TRBV3-1/TRBV3-2
DNA: TGTGCCAGCAGCCCCCGGGACATTGGAAACACCATATATTTT
CDR3: CASSPRDIGNTIYF

D: TRBD2
length: 17
J: TRBJ2-5
size: -
V: TRBV5-1
DNA: TGCGCCAGCAGCTCCCGGACTAGCGGGGGGGGAAGGGAGACCCAGTACTTC
CDR3: CASSSRTSGGGRETQYF

D: -
length: 15
J: TRBJ2-1
size: -
V: TRBV9
DNA: TGTGCCAGCAGCCCCCGGGGAGGAGGGTACAATGAGCAGTTCTTC
CDR3: CASSPRGGGYNEQFF

D: -
length: 11
J: TRBJ1-2
size: -
V: TRBV28
DNA: TGTGCCACAGGGGAGAGGTATGGCTACACCTTC
CDR3: CATGERYGYTF

D: -
length: 13
J: TRBJ1-5
size: -
V: TRBV3-1/TRBV3-2
DNA: TGTGCCAGCAGCCAAGATCACGGGCAGCCCCAGCATTTT
CDR3: CASSQDHGQPQHF

D: TRBD2
length: 19
J: TRBJ2-3
size: once
V: TRBV27
DNA: TGTGCCAGCAGTCTTTATGGGGGGGGTCCTCCAACTAGCACAGATACGCAGTATTTT
CDR3: CASSLYGGGPPTSTDTQYF

D: -
length: 15
J: TRBJ1-2
size: -
V: TRBV11-2
DNA: TGTGCCAGCAGCTTAGCAGCGGGCAGCGGTCGGGGCTACACCTTC
CDR3: CASSLAAGSGRGYTF

D: TRBD1
length: 14
J: TRBJ1-2
size: once
V: TRBV5-1
DNA: TGCGCCAGCAGCTTGGGGGGACAGGGGTATGGCTACACCTTC
CDR3: CASSLGGQGYGYTF

D: TRBD1
length: 15
J: TRBJ2-7
size: -
V: TRBV7-8
DNA: TGTGCCAGCAGCTATGTGGGGGACAGGGGTGACGAGCAGTACTTC
CDR3: CASSYVGDRGDEQYF

D: TRBD1
length: 16
J: TRBJ2-7
size: -
V: TRBV7-6
DNA: TGTGCCAGCAGCTTAAGAGGGGGACAGGGGTTAAACGAGCAGTACTTC
CDR3: CASSLRGGQGLNEQYF

D: -
length: 13
J: TRBJ2-3
size: -
V: TRBV6-1
DNA: TGTGCCAGCAGTGAAGCGGACAGAAATACGCAGTATTTT
CDR3: CASSEADRNTQYF

D: -
length: 14
J: TRBJ2-3
size: -
V: TRBV14
DNA: TGTGCCAGCAGCGAGGCCCCTCGGGCAGATACGCAGTATTTT
CDR3: CASSEAPRADTQYF

D: TRBD2
length: 15
J: TRBJ2-7
size: -
V: TRBV7-2
DNA: TGTGCCAGCAGTACCATAGCGGGGGGTCCGGGAGAGCAGTACTTC
CDR3: CASSTIAGGPGEQYF

D: -
length: 12
J: TRBJ1-1
size: few
V: TRBV15
DNA: TGTGCCACCAGCAGAGGGACAGCTGAAGCTTTCTTT
CDR3: CATSRGTAEAFF

D: TRBD1
length: 14
J: TRBJ1-6
size: -
V: TRBV19
DNA: TGTGCCAGTAGACAGGGGATAGGGAATTCACCCCTCCACTTT
CDR3: CASRQGIGNSPLHF

D: TRBD1
length: 15
J: TRBJ1-1
size: -
V: TRBV6-2/TRBV6-3
DNA: TGTGCCAGCAGTTTGGGACAGCACATGAACACTGAAGCTTTCTTT
CDR3: CASSLGQHMNTEAFF

D: TRBD2
length: 17
J: TRBJ2-1
size: -
V: TRBV7-9
DNA: TGTGCCAGCAGCCCCCCCCCACGGACTAGCGGGGGCAATGAGCAGTTCTTC
CDR3: CASSPPPRTSGGNEQFF

D: -
length: 15
J: TRBJ1-1
size: -
V: TRBV21-1
DNA: TGTGCCTGCTGCCGGGAGCCTAGGGCGAACACTGAAGCTTTCTTT
CDR3: CACCREPRANTEAFF

D: -
length: 14
J: TRBJ1-1
size: -
V: TRBV7-9
DNA: TGTGCCAGCAGCCCCCGGCAGGGTGAGGCTGAAGCTTTCTTT
CDR3: CASSPRQGEAEAFF

D: -
length: 13
J: TRBJ1-2
size: -
V: TRBV18
DNA: TGTGCCAGCTCCGGGGGGCAGGATTATGGCTACACCTTC
CDR3: CASSGGQDYGYTF

D: -
length: 11
J: TRBJ2-7
size: -
V: TRBV6-6
DNA: TGTGCCAGCAGAGGCAGGGACGAGCAGTACTTC
CDR3: CASRGRDEQYF

D: TRBD1
length: 13
J: TRBJ2-3
size: -
V: TRBV27
DNA: TGTGCCAGCAGCAACAGGGGCTGGGATACGCAGTATTTT
CDR3: CASSNRGWDTQYF

D: TRBD1
length: 15
J: TRBJ1-4
size: -
V: TRBV28
DNA: TGTGCCAGCAGCCGCGGACAGGGGGCGACTGAAAAACTGTTTTTT
CDR3: CASSRGQGATEKLFF

D: TRBD1
length: 14
J: TRBJ2-2
size: -
V: TRBV24-1
DNA: TGTGCCACCAGTGATCCACAGGGGCACGGGGAGCTGTTTTTT
CDR3: CATSDPQGHGELFF